The rows below give T cell receptor beta chains drawn from one sample of a study of T cell responses to AZD1222 COVID-19 vaccine. Sequencing used immunoSEQ multiplex PCR; TCRdb keeps in-frame clones, though not all of them. The sample consists of more than 150,000 clones, about 92% of them appearing once. Source: peripheral blood, taken on day 0 of AZD1222 vaccination. The receptors shown here come from an adult in good health. Each CDR3 is given with its conserved first and last residue. D genes are given only for firm matches. Only part of the rows carry a size: once, few, many, or a class if the clone is expanded.

abundance,v_gene,j_gene,d_gene,CDR3aa,CDR3nt
-,TRBV29-1,TRBJ2-1,-,CSVEDEVFSNYNEQFF,TGCAGCGTTGAAGATGAGGTTTTCTCCAACTACAATGAGCAGTTCTTC
-,TRBV7-9,TRBJ1-3,-,CASSLAYSQSSGNTIYF,TGTGCCAGCAGCTTAGCGTACAGCCAGAGCTCTGGAAACACCATATATTTT
-,TRBV4-3,TRBJ1-1,TRBD1,CASSPYRGSEAFF,TGCGCCAGCAGCCCATACAGGGGATCTGAAGCTTTCTTT
-,TRBV5-6,TRBJ2-7,-,CASSWMGKEQYF,TGTGCCAGCAGCTGGATGGGAAAGGAGCAGTACTTC
-,TRBV18,TRBJ1-2,TRBD1,CASSPTQGNYGYTF,TGTGCCAGCTCACCGACACAGGGGAACTATGGCTACACCTTC
-,TRBV6-2/TRBV6-3,TRBJ1-1,-,CASSYLKNTEAFF,TGTGCCAGCAGTTACCTGAAGAACACTGAAGCTTTCTTT
once,TRBV6-5,TRBJ2-7,TRBD2,CASSPGTSGSYEQYF,TGTGCCAGCAGTCCCGGGACTAGCGGCTCCTACGAGCAGTACTTC
-,TRBV4-3,TRBJ2-3,TRBD2,CASSPSAGGRTDTQYF,TGCGCCAGCAGCCCATCAGCGGGGGGACGTACAGATACGCAGTATTTT
-,TRBV6-5,TRBJ2-2,-,CATQTGPNTGELFF,TGTGCCACCCAGACCGGGCCGAACACCGGGGAGCTGTTTTTT
-,TRBV28,TRBJ1-2,TRBD1,CASRQGALAGYTF,TGTGCCAGCAGACAGGGGGCTTTGGCGGGCTACACCTTC
-,TRBV28,TRBJ1-6,-,CAVQGTLTSSYNSPLHF,TGTGCCGTCCAGGGGACACTAACGAGCTCCTATAATTCACCCCTCCACTTT
-,TRBV11-3,TRBJ2-1,-,CASSLLGREQFF,TGTGCCAGCAGCTTACTCGGGAGAGAGCAGTTCTTC
-,TRBV5-1,TRBJ1-3,-,CASSPQGSTGNTIYF,TGCGCCAGCAGCCCCCAGGGTAGTACTGGAAACACCATATATTTT